This T cell receptor (beta chain) was identified during a study of breast tumors, draining lymph nodes, adjacent tissues. Study-wide findings and caveats: Tumor TCR diversity was below lymph nodes but above nontumor tissue. The data were judged consistent with most tumor T cells coming from lymph node and expanding in tumor.

Germline V gene lookup returns CDR1 GTSNPN and CDR2 SVGIG (reference sequence). The V segment lost 0 bases and the J segment 1 base; nucleotides outside the gene matches: 5. The CDR3 contains 16 residues. This clonotype showed up many times. As yet, its antigen is unknown. MiXCR, run by TCRdb on the multiplex PCR reads, gives a single entry per CDR3 protein. The sample contains 25,000 or so distinct CDR3 sequences, around 25% of which appear only once. The chain combines TRBV30 with TRBJ2-3, with TRBD1 matching 9 bases. Input material: breast tumor tissue. The receptor's source is a female donor with breast cancer. Some clones in this sample may be carry-over from other donors' samples. The CDR3 DNA is TGTGCCTGGAGTGTACGGGACAGGGCCCGCACAGATACGCAGTATTTT. It is translated as CAWSVRDRARTDTQYF.